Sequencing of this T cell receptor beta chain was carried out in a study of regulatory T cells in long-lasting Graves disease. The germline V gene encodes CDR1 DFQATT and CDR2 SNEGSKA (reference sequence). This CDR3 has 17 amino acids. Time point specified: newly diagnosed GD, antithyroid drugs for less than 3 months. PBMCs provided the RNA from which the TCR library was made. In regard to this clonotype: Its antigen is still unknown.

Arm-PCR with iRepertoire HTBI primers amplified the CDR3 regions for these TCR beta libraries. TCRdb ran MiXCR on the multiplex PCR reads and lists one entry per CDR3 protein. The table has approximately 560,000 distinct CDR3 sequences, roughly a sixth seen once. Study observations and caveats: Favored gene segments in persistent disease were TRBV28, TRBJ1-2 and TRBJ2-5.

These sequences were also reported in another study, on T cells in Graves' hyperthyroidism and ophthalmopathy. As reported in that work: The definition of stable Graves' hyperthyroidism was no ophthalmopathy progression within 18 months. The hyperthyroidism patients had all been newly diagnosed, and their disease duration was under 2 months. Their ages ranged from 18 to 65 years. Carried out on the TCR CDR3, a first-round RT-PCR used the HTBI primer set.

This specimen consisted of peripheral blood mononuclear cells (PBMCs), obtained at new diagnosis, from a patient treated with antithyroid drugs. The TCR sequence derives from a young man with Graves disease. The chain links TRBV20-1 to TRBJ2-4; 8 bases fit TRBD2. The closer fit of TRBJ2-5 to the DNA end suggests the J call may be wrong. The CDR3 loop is CSAPSIFSGIAAETQYF. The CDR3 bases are TGCAGTGCTCCCTCGATCTTTAGCGGGATTGCGGCTGAGACCCAGTACTTC.